This record concerns one T cell receptor beta chain sequence. This sample stems from a study of blood T cell repertoires in COVID-19. Study overall: The analysed material was cDNA or gDNA that came from T cells, B-cell-depleted T cells, or PBMCs.

The V gene lost 5 bases and the J gene lost 4 bases, with 18 bases spanning the gap. The length of the CDR3 is 16 residues. Germline V lookup: CDR1 MRHNA, CDR2 SNTAGT. As handled by the study authors: For nucleated cells, counts were estimated from reference gene primer amplification. The protocol was immunoSEQ multiplex PCR, while the TCRdb copy is restricted to in-frame clones and leaves out a portion. D and trimming were read from the DNA, whereas the V and J calls and clone size are those reported in that table. The table records roughly 330,000 clones, 88% of them present only once. The chain carries TRBV6-4 and TRBJ2-1; a possible D gene is TRBD1 (6 bases). Sequences were obtained from peripheral blood. The clonotype originates from a woman in her forties or fifties with active or convalescent COVID-19. CDR3 coding DNA: TGTGCCAGCAGTATGCAGGGGCCCACGGGGTACAATGAGCAGTTCTTC. The encoded protein is CASSMQGPTGYNEQFF.